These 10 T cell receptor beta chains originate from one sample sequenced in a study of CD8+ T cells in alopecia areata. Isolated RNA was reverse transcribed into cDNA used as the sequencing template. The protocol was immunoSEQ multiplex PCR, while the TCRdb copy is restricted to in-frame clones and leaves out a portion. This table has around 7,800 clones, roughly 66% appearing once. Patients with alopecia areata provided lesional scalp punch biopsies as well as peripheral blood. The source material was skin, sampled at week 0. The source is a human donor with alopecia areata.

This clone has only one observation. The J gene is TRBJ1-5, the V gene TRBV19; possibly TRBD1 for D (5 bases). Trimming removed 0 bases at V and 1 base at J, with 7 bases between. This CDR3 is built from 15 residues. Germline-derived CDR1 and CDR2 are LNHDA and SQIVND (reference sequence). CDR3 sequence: CASSIDWGSNQPQHF. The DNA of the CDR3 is TGTGCCAGTAGTATAGATTGGGGCAGCAATCAGCCCCAGCATTTT.

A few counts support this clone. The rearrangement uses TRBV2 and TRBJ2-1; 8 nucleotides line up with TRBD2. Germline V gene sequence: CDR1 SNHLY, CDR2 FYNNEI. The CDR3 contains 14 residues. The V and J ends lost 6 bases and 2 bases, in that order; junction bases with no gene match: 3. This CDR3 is CASRGGGPYNEQFF. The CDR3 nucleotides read TGTGCCAGCAGGGGCGGGGGGCCCTACAATGAGCAGTTCTTC.

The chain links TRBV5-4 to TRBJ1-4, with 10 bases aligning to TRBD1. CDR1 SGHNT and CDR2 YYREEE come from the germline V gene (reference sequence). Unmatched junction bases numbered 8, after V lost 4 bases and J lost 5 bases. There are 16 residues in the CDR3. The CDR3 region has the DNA TGTGCCAGCAGCCGTACCGGGACAGGGGTAAATGAAAAACTGTTTTTT. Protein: CASSRTGTGVNEKLFF.

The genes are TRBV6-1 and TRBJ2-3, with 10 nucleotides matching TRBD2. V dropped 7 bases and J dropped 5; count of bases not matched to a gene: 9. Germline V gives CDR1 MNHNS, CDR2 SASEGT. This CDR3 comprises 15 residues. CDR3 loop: CASTLVAGGRDTQYF. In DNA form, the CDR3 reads TGTGCCAGCACGTTGGTAGCGGGGGGAAGAGATACGCAGTATTTT.

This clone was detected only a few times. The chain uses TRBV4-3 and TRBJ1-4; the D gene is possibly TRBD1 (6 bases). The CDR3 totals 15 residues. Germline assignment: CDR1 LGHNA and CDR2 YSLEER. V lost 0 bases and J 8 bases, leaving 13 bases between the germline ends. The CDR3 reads CASSQEPGVGEKLFF. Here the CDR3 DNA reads TGCGCCAGCAGCCAAGAACCAGGGGTAGGCGAAAAACTGTTTTTT.

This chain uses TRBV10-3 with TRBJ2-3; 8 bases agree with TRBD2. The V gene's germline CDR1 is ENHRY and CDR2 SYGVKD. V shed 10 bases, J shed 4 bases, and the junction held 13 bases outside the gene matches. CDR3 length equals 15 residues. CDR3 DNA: TGTGCCACCAGCCCCGGGACTAGAACGTCAGATACGCAGTATTTT. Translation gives CATSPGTRTSDTQYF.

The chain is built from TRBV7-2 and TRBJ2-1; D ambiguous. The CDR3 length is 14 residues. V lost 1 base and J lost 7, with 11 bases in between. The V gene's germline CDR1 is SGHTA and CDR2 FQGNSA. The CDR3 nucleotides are TGTGCCAGCAGCTTAGGGAACACAGTTAATGAGCAGTTCTTC. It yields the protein CASSLGNTVNEQFF.

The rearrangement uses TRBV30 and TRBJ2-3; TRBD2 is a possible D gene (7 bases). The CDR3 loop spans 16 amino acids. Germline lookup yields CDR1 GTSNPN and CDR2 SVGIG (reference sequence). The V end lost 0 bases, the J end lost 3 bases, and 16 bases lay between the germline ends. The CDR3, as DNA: TGTGCCTGGAGTGTAATCCAGGGGAGGGTGACAGATACGCAGTATTTT. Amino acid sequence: CAWSVIQGRVTDTQYF.

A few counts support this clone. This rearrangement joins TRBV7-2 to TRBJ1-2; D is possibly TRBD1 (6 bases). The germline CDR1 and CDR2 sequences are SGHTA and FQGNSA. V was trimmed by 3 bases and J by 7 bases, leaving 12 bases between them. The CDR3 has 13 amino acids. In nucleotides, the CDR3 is TGTGCCAGCAGCTTGGACAGCCTGGCTGGCTACACCTTC. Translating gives CASSLDSLAGYTF. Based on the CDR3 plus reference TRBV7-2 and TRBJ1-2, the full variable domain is GAGVSQSPSNKVTEKGKDVELRCDPISGHTALYWYRQSLGQGLEFLIYFQGNSAPDKSGLPSDRFSAERTGGSVSTLTIQRTQQEDSAVYLCASSLDSLAGYTFGSGTRLTVV.

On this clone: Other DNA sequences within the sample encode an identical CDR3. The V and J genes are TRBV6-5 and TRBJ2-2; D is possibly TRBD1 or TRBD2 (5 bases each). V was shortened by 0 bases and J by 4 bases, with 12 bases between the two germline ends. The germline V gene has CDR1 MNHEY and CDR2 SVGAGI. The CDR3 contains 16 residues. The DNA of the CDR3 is TGTGCCAGCAGTTACTCGAACGTGGGGGTCACCGGGGAGCTGTTTTTT. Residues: CASSYSNVGVTGELFF.